Here is one TCR beta chain with its context. Its specificity is not known. These data are taken from a study of T cell repertoires in cytomegalovirus infection. Study summary: Both CMV infection and a matching HLA type were indicated by public TCR beta signatures.

V shed 3 bases and J shed 6 bases, with 7 bases lying between them. Germline V lookup: CDR1 MDHEN, CDR2 SYDVKM. This CDR3 comprises 12 residues. TCRdb recomputed calls from the reads with MiXCR, one row per CDR3 protein. Here the sample spans some 920,000 distinct CDR3 sequences, roughly 30% being singletons. The sequence derives from a human donor in good health (CMV status not recorded). Some clones in this sample may be carry-over from other donors' samples. The sample was cultured CD8+ T cells from PBMCs, taken from culture after CMV antigen stimulation. The chain recombines TRBV28 with TRBJ2-3; D not certain. The CDR3 loop reads CASSFAMDTQYF. As DNA, the CDR3 is TGTGCCAGCAGTTTCGCCATGGATACGCAGTATTTT.